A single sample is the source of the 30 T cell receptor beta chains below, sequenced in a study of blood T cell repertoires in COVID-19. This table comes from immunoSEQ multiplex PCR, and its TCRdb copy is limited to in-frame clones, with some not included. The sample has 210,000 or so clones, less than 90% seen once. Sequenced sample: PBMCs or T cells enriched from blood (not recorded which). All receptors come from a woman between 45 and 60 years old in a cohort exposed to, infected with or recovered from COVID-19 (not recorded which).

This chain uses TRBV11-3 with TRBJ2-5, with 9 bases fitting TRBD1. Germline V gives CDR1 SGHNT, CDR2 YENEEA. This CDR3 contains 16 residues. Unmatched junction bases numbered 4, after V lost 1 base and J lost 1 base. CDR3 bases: TGTGCCAGCAGCTTAGGGGGACAGGGTGGCCAAGAGACCCAGTACTTC. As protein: CASSLGGQGGQETQYF.

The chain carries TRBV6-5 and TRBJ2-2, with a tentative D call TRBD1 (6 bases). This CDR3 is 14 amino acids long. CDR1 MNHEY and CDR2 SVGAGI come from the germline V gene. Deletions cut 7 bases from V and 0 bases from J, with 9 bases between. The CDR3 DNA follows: TGTGCCAGCAACAGGGCCGCGAACACCGGGGAGCTGTTTTTT. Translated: CASNRAANTGELFF.

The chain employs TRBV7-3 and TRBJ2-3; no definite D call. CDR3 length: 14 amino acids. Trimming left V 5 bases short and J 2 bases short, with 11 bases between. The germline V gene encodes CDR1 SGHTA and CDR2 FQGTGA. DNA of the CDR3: TGTGCCAGCAGCCCACAGCCCTCCACAGATACGCAGTATTTT. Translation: CASSPQPSTDTQYF.

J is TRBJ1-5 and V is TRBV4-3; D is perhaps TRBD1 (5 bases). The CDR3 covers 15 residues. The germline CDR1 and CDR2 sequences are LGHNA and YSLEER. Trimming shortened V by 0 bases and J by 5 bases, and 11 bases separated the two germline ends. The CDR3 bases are TGCGCCAGCAGCCAAGATCTGAAAGGGGATCAGCCCCAGCATTTT. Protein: CASSQDLKGDQPQHF.

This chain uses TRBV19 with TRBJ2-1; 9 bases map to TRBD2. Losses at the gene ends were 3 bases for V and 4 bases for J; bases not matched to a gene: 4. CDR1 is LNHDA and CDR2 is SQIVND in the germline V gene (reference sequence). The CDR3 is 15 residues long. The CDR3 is CASSMAGGMYNEQFF. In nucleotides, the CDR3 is TGTGCCAGTAGTATGGCGGGGGGGATGTACAATGAGCAGTTCTTC.

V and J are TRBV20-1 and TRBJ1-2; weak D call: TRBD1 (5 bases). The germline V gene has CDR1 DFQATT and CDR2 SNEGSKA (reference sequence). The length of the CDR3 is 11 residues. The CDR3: CSAGGWRGYTF. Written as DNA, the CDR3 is TGCAGCGCGGGGGGGTGGCGTGGCTACACCTTC.

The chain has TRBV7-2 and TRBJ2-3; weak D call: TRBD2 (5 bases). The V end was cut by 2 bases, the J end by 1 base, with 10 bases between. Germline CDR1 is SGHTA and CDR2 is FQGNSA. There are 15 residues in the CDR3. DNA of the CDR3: TGTGCCAGCAGCTTAAAGCGGATCCGCACAGATACGCAGTATTTT. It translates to CASSLKRIRTDTQYF. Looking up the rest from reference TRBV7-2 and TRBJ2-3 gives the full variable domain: GAGVSQSPSNKVTEKGKDVELRCDPISGHTALYWYRQSLGQGLEFLIYFQGNSAPDKSGLPSDRFSAERTGGSVSTLTIQRTQQEDSAVYLCASSLKRIRTDTQYFGPGTRLTVL.

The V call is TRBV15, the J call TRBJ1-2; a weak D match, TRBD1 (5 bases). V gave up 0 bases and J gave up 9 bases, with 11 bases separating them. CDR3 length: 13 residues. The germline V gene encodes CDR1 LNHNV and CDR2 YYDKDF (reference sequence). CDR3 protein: CATSRDRAASYTF. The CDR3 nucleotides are TGTGCCACCAGCAGAGACAGGGCTGCCAGCTACACCTTC.

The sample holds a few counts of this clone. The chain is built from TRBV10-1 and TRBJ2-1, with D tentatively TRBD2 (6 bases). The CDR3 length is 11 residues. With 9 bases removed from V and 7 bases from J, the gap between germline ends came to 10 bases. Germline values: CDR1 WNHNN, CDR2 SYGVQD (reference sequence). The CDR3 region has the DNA TGCGCCAGGGGGACTCCGAATGAGCAGTTCTTC. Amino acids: CARGTPNEQFF.

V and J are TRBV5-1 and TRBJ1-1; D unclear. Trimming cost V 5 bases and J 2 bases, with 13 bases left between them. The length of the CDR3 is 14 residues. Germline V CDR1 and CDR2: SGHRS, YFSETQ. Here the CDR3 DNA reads TGCGCCAGCAGGGAGAGCATTACTAACACTGAAGCTTTCTTT. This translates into CASRESITNTEAFF. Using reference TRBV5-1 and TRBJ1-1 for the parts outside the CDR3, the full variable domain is KAGVTQTPRYLIKTRGQQVTLSCSPISGHRSVSWYQQTPGQGLQFLFEYFSETQRNKGNFPGRFSGRQFSNSRSEMNVSTLELGDSALYLCASRESITNTEAFFGQGTRLTVV.

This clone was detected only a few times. CDR3 nucleotides: TGTGCCAGCAGCTTAGTGCACGGGGGCGGGGAGCTGTTTTTT. Encoded protein: CASSLVHGGGELFF. The chain recombines TRBV7-2 with TRBJ2-2; D might be TRBD2 (6 bases). The ends were cut back, 1 base at V and 7 bases at J, with 10 bases in the middle. This CDR3 spans 14 amino acids. Germline V lookup: CDR1 SGHTA, CDR2 FQGNSA.

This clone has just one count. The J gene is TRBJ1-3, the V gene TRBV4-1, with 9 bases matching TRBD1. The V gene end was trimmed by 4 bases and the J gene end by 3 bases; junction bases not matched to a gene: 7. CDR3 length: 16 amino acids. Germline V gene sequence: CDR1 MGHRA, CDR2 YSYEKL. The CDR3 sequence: CASSLAGTGNGNTIYF. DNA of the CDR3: TGCGCCAGCAGCCTTGCCGGGACAGGGAATGGAAACACCATATATTTT.

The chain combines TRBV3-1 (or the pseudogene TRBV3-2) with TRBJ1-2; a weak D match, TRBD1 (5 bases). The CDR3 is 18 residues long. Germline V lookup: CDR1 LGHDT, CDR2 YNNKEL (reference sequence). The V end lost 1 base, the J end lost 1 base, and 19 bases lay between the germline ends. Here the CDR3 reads CASSQGLNGIQGNYGYTF. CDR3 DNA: TGTGCCAGCAGCCAAGGGCTAAATGGAATTCAGGGTAACTATGGCTACACCTTC.

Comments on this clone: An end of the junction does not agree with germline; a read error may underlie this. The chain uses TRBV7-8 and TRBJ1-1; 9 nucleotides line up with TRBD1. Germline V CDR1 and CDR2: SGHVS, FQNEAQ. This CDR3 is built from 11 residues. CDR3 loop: CASSSGQGLSF. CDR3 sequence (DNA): TGTGCCAGCAGCTCGGGACAGGGTTTATCGTTT.

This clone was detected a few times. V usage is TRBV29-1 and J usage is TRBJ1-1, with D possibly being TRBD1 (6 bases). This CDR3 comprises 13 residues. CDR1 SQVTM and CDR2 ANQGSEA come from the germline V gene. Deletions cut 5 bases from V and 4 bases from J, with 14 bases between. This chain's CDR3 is CSVRHRVGTEAFF. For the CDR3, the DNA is TGCAGCGTTAGACACAGGGTAGGCACTGAAGCTTTCTTT.

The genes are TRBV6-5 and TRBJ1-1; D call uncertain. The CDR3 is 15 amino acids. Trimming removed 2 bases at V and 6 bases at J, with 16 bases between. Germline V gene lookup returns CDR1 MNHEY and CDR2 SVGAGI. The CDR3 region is CASSYRPSGIAEAFF. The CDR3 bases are TGTGCCAGCAGTTACCGTCCCTCGGGTATCGCTGAAGCTTTCTTT.

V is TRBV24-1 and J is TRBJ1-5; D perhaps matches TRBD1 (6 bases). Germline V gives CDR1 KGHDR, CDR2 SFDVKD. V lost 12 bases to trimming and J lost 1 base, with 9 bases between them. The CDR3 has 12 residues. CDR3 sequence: CAAQGSNQPQHF. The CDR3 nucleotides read TGTGCCGCACAGGGAAGCAATCAGCCCCAGCATTTT.

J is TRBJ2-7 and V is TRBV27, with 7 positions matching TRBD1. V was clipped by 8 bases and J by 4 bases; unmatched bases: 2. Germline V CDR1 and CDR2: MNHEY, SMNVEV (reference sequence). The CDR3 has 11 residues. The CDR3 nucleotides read TGTGCCAGCCGACAGGGATACGAGCAGTACTTC. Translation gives CASRQGYEQYF.

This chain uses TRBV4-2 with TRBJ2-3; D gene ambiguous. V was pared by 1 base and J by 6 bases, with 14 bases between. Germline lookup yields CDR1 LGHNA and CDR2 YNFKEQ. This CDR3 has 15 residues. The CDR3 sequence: CASSQGTTNLDTQYF. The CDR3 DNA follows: TGTGCCAGCAGCCAAGGTACTACGAATCTGGATACGCAGTATTTT.

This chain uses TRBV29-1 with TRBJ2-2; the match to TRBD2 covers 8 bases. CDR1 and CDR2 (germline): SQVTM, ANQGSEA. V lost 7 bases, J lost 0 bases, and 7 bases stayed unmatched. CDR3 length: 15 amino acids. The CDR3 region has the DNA TGCAGCGCCCCCCGGGGGGGCTCGAACACCGGGGAGCTGTTTTTT. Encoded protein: CSAPRGGSNTGELFF.

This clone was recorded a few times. The CDR3 sequence is CASSQGAEKGYTF. The CDR3 DNA reads as TGTGCCAGTAGTCAGGGGGCGGAGAAAGGCTACACCTTC. The chain carries TRBV19 and TRBJ1-2; 8 bases map to TRBD1. CDR3 length: 13 amino acids. V shed 5 bases and J 8 bases; nucleotides not matched to a gene: 7. Germline CDR1 and CDR2: LNHDA and SQIVND (reference sequence).

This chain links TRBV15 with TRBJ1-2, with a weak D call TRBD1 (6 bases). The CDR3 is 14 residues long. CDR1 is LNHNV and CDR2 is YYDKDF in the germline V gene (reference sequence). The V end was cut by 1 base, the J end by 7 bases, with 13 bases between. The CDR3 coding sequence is TGTGCCACCAGCAGAGCTACGGGACACTCTGGCTACACCTTC. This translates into CATSRATGHSGYTF.

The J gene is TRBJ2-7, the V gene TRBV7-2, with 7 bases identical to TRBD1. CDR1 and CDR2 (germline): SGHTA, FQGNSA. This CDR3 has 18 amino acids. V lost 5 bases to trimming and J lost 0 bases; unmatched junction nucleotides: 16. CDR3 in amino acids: CASSPGPLDRPYSYEQYF. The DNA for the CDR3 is TGTGCCAGCAGCCCAGGCCCCCTGGACAGGCCCTACTCCTACGAGCAGTACTTC. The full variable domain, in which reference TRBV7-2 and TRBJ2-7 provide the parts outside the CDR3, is GAGVSQSPSNKVTEKGKDVELRCDPISGHTALYWYRQSLGQGLEFLIYFQGNSAPDKSGLPSDRFSAERTGGSVSTLTIQRTQQEDSAVYLCASSPGPLDRPYSYEQYFGPGTRLTVT.

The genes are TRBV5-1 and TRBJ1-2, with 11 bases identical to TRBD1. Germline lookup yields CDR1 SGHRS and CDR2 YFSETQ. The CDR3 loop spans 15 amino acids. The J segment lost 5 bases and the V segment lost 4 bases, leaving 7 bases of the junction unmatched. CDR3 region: CASSRTGGIGYGYTF. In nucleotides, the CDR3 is TGCGCCAGCAGCCGGACAGGGGGCATTGGGTATGGCTACACCTTC.

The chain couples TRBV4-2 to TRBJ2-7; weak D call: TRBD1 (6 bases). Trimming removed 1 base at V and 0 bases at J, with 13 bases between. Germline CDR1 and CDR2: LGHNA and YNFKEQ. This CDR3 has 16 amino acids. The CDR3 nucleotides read TGTGCCAGCAGCCAAGTAGTAGACAGGACCTCCTACGAGCAGTACTTC. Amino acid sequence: CASSQVVDRTSYEQYF.

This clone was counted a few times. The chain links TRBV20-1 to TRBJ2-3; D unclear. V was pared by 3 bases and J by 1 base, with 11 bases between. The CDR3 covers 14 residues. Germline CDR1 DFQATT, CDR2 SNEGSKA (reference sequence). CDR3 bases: TGCAGTGCTAGTCCGTATTATGGCACAGATACGCAGTATTTT. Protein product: CSASPYYGTDTQYF.

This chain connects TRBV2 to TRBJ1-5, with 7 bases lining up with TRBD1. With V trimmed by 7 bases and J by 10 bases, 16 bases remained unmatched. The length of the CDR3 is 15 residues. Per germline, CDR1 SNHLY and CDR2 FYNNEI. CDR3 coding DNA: TGTGCCAGCACGGGAGAGACAGGGAGCGAGTTACCCCAGCATTTT. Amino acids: CASTGETGSELPQHF.

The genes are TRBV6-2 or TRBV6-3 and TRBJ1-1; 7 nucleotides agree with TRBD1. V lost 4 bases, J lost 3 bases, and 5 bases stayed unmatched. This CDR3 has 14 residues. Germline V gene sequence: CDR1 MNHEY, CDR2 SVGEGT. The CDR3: CASSFQGGYTEAFF. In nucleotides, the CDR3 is TGTGCCAGCAGTTTCCAGGGGGGCTACACTGAAGCTTTCTTT.

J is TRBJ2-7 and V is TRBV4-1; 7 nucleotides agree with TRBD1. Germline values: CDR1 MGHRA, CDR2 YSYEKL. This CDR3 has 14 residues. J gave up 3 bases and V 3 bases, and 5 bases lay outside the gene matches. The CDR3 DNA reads TGCGCCAGCAGCCAGATTAGACAGGGCTACGAGCAGTACTTC. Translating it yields CASSQIRQGYEQYF.

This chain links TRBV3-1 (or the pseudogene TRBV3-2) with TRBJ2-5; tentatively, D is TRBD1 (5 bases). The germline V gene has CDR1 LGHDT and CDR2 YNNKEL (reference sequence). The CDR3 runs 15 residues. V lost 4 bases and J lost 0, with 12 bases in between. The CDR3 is CASSPGIRNQETQYF. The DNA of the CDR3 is TGTGCCAGCAGCCCAGGGATTAGGAACCAAGAGACCCAGTACTTC.